This paragraph covers one T cell receptor (beta chain) sequence. The antigen is unknown. This specimen comes from a study of persistence of HIV-infected CD4 T cells. This CDR3 is 13 amino acids long. The V end lost 5 bases, the J end lost 4 bases, and 8 bases lay between the germline ends. Germline V gene lookup returns CDR1 SGHDN and CDR2 FVKESK. Overlapping HIV-1 Gag 15-mer peptides at about 1 ug per peptide per mL were used. CD40L-negative CD69-negative CD45RO-high memory CD4+ T cells were sorted as populations depleted of antigen-responding cells. Plasma HIV-1 RNA stayed below 50 copies/mL for at least 4 years. Donors had CD4+ T cell counts above 400 cells/uL and were CMV-seropositive. The immunoSEQ assay was version 4, run in survey mode. Assay used: immunoSEQ multiplex PCR; TCRdb lists only in-frame clones, some missing. Of roughly 64,000 clones in the sample, 65% to 80% were seen once.

The genes are TRBV14 and TRBJ1-4; D is uncertain. The material sequenced was CD4+ T cells sorted from PBMCs after approximately 19-hour stimulation, taken from a patient who received antiretroviral therapy. The source is an adult man with HIV who was CMV-seropositive. The CDR3 region has the DNA TGTGCCAGCAGCAGCAGTTATAATGAAAAACTGTTTTTT. Its protein product is CASSSSYNEKLFF.